The 20 T cell receptor beta chains in this list originate from one sample, sequenced in a study of shared clonotypes between healthy human individuals. Data came from immunoSEQ multiplex PCR; TCRdb stores just in-frame clones and leaves some out. The data show about 2.2 million clones, more than 85% seen once. The naive CD8 fraction comprised CD45RO-negative cells positively selected for CCR7 and excluded terminally differentiated effector memory CD45RA+ cells. The specimen was naive CD8+ T cells from PBMCs. Receptor source: a man aged 18 to 30 in good health. Some clones in this sample may be carry-over from other donors' samples.

The chain couples TRBV27 to TRBJ2-2; D perhaps matches TRBD2 (6 bases). Trimming took off 3 bases at V and 8 bases at J, with 13 bases between the two ends. The CDR3 totals 14 residues. Germline lookup yields CDR1 MNHEY and CDR2 SMNVEV (reference sequence). The CDR3 region is CASSFLTSSGELFF. CDR3 bases: TGTGCCAGCAGTTTTCTTACTAGCTCTGGGGAGCTGTTTTTT.

The chain couples TRBV7-9 to TRBJ1-4, with no clear D. The CDR3 spans 17 residues. From germline, CDR1 is SEHNR and CDR2 FQNEAQ (reference sequence). V was cut by 0 bases and J by 0 bases, with 11 bases left in between. The CDR3 reads CASSLAIAGATNEKLFF. For the CDR3, the DNA is TGTGCCAGCAGCTTAGCCATTGCGGGCGCAACTAATGAAAAACTGTTTTTT.

This clone was seen just once. The chain links TRBV7-2 to TRBJ2-7, with D possibly TRBD2 on 6 matching bases. This CDR3 spans 16 amino acids. Trimming cost V 5 bases and J 7 bases, with 24 bases left between them. Germline CDR1 and CDR2: SGHTA and FQGNSA. As DNA, the CDR3 is TGTGCCAGCAGCCCCCACCTGCGAGTTGCGGGACCAGAGCAGTACTTC. Amino acids: CASSPHLRVAGPEQYF.

The V and J genes are TRBV28 and TRBJ2-1; 8 nucleotides match TRBD1. The germline CDR1 and CDR2 sequences are MDHEN and SYDVKM. The CDR3 covers 16 residues. Germline trimming cut 6 bases from V and 4 bases from J; bases unmatched to any gene: 11. The chain's CDR3 is CASRTVQGDPYNEQFF. In DNA form, the CDR3 reads TGTGCCAGCAGAACCGTACAGGGGGATCCTTACAATGAGCAGTTCTTC. Combining the CDR3 with reference TRBV28 and TRBJ2-1 gives the whole variable domain DVKVTQSSRYLVKRTGEKVFLECVQDMDHENMFWYRQDPGLGLRLIYFSYDVKMKEKGDIPEGYSVSREKKERFSLILESASTNQTSMYLCASRTVQGDPYNEQFFGPGTRLTVL.

This sequence joins TRBV7-8 and TRBJ2-5; the match to TRBD1 covers 7 bases. With V trimmed by 1 base and J by 3 bases, 5 bases remained unmatched. Germline loops: CDR1 SGHVS, CDR2 FQNEAQ. This CDR3 region has 15 residues. This CDR3 reads CASSLEGQEEETQYF. As DNA, the CDR3 is TGTGCCAGCAGCTTAGAAGGACAGGAGGAAGAGACCCAGTACTTC.

This chain uses TRBV7-3 with TRBJ2-1, with 12 bases lining up with TRBD2. This CDR3 is built from 16 residues. The junction had 8 bases not matched to a gene; V was cut back by 4 bases and J by 7 bases. The germline gives CDR1 SGHTA, CDR2 FQGTGA. CDR3 in DNA: TGTGCCAGCAGCTCGACTAGCGGGAGTGTTTCAAATGAGCAGTTCTTC. This gives the protein CASSSTSGSVSNEQFF.

Concerning this clone itself: Other DNA variants within this sample encode the same CDR3. V and J are TRBV27 and TRBJ2-5; 9 bases align to TRBD1. The ends lost 0 bases at V and 4 bases at J; junction bases unmatched: 0. Per the germline V gene, CDR1 is MNHEY and CDR2 is SMNVEV (reference sequence). The CDR3 consists of 14 residues. CDR3 coding DNA: TGTGCCAGCAGTTTATCGACAGGGGGAGAGACCCAGTACTTC. This gives the protein CASSLSTGGETQYF.

As regards this clone: The sample has other DNA sequences that encode this CDR3 too. V is TRBV9 and J is TRBJ2-7; no firm D call. The CDR3 sequence is 12 residues long. The V end lost 3 bases, the J end lost 5 bases, and 9 bases lay between the germline ends. Germline CDR1 and CDR2: SGDLS and YYNGEE. The CDR3 DNA is TGTGCCAGCAGCGGGCCAGGCGACGAGCAGTACTTC. Its translation is CASSGPGDEQYF.

Regarding this clone: Other DNA sequences within the sample encode an identical CDR3. J is TRBJ2-1 and V is TRBV7-9; weak D call: TRBD1 (6 bases). V lost 6 bases and J 1 base, leaving 7 bases between the germline ends. Germline V gives CDR1 SEHNR, CDR2 FQNEAQ (reference sequence). This CDR3 comprises 13 residues. CDR3 sequence: CASRRGSYNEQFF. The CDR3 bases are TGTGCCAGCAGGAGGGGGTCCTACAATGAGCAGTTCTTC.

The V call is TRBV13, the J call TRBJ2-1, with D possibly being TRBD2 (6 bases). The CDR3 is 14 amino acids. V was pared by 5 bases and J by 4 bases, with 12 bases between. Germline-derived CDR1 and CDR2 are PRHDT and FYEKMQ (reference sequence). As DNA, the CDR3 is TGTGCCAGCAGCCCTGACGGGGGTTACAATGAGCAGTTCTTC. This translates into CASSPDGGYNEQFF.

V usage is TRBV11-2 and J usage is TRBJ1-1, with a weak D call TRBD1 (5 bases). V was pared by 6 bases and J by 1 base, with 9 bases between. CDR3 length equals 13 residues. CDR1 SGHAT and CDR2 FQNNGV come from the germline V gene. The CDR3 nucleotides read TGTGCCAGCAGTTACGGGGGGAACACTGAAGCTTTCTTT. It yields the protein CASSYGGNTEAFF.

The chain employs TRBV7-9 and TRBJ2-1, with 7 bases lining up with TRBD1. This CDR3 contains 16 residues. Germline trimming cut 7 bases from V and 0 bases from J; bases unmatched to any gene: 9. CDR1 and CDR2 (germline): SEHNR, FQNEAQ (reference sequence). The CDR3 nucleotides are TGTGCCAGCAACTCCCCGGGACAGCACTCCTACAATGAGCAGTTCTTC. Its protein is CASNSPGQHSYNEQFF.

The genes are TRBV12-2 and TRBJ2-3. TRBV12-2 is noted as a pseudogene. The CDR3 runs to 9 residues. The CDR3 DNA follows: TGTGCAAGTCGCCCCTTACGGTATTTT. Translation: CASRPLRYF.

The chain recombines TRBV27 with TRBJ1-2, with TRBD1 identical over 7 bases. This CDR3 is 16 amino acids long. Per the germline V gene, CDR1 is MNHEY and CDR2 is SMNVEV (reference sequence). The ends lost 6 bases at V and 5 bases at J; junction bases unmatched: 15. CDR3 DNA: TGTGCCAGCAGGCCCCTCCTGGGGACAGCCCCTTATGGCTACACCTTC. Residues: CASRPLLGTAPYGYTF.

The V gene is TRBV5-5, the J gene TRBJ2-3; D is undetermined. The CDR3 runs to 12 residues. V lost 4 bases, J lost 2 bases, and 5 bases lay in between. Germline values: CDR1 SGHKS, CDR2 YYEKEE (reference sequence). CDR3 in amino acids: CASSGDTDTQYF. CDR3 in DNA: TGTGCCAGCAGCGGAGACACAGATACGCAGTATTTT. Using reference TRBV5-5 and TRBJ2-3 for the parts outside the CDR3, the full variable domain is DAGVTQSPTHLIKTRGQQVTLRCSPISGHKSVSWYQQVLGQGPQFIFQYYEKEERGRGNFPDRFSARQFPNYSSELNVNALLLGDSALYLCASSGDTDTQYFGPGTRLTVL.

The genes are TRBV9 and TRBJ2-7, with D possibly being TRBD1 (7 bases). CDR3 length equals 17 residues. V lost 4 bases to trimming and J lost 6 bases, with 26 bases between them. Germline V lookup: CDR1 SGDLS, CDR2 YYNGEE. CDR3 nucleotide sequence: TGTGCCAGCAGCCCTTGGGGTGGGCAGGGTCAGGGGGGCGAGCAGTACTTC. Residues: CASSPWGGQGQGGEQYF.

The chain is built from TRBV29-1 and TRBJ1-2; D is uncertain. This CDR3 spans 15 amino acids. V lost 0 bases and J 3 bases, leaving 14 bases between the germline ends. CDR1 and CDR2 from the germline V gene are SQVTM and ANQGSEA. CDR3 loop: CSVEDGNAGYYGYTF. In nucleotides, the CDR3 is TGCAGCGTTGAAGACGGGAACGCCGGCTACTATGGCTACACCTTC.

This chain joins TRBV5-1 and TRBJ2-7, with 9 nucleotides matching TRBD2. V was clipped by 0 bases and J by 4 bases; unmatched bases: 8. The CDR3 consists of 16 residues. CDR1 and CDR2 from the germline V gene are SGHRS and YFSETQ. Here the CDR3 reads CASSLVSSGSGYEQYF. As DNA, the CDR3 is TGCGCCAGCAGCTTGGTTAGTAGCGGGAGTGGTTACGAGCAGTACTTC. The whole variable domain, filled in from reference TRBV5-1 and TRBJ2-7, reads KAGVTQTPRYLIKTRGQQVTLSCSPISGHRSVSWYQQTPGQGLQFLFEYFSETQRNKGNFPGRFSGRQFSNSRSEMNVSTLELGDSALYLCASSLVSSGSGYEQYFGPGTRLTVT.

The chain recombines TRBV6-5 with TRBJ2-1, with D tentatively TRBD2 (6 bases). The CDR3 loop spans 13 amino acids. The germline V gene encodes CDR1 MNHEY and CDR2 SVGAGI. The V gene lost 4 bases and the J gene lost 6 bases, with 10 bases spanning the gap. The CDR3 region is CASSLGGANEQFF. CDR3 bases: TGTGCCAGCAGTTTAGGAGGGGCCAATGAGCAGTTCTTC.

The CDR3 DNA sequence: TGTGCCAGCCGAGGGGACCCCTACGAGCAGTACTTC. As protein: CASRGDPYEQYF. The chain combines TRBV27 with TRBJ2-7, with D perhaps given as TRBD1 or TRBD2 (5 bases each). The CDR3 runs to 12 residues. The V end lost 8 bases, the J end lost 2 bases, and 10 bases lay between the germline ends. Germline V gene data show CDR1 as MNHEY and CDR2 as SMNVEV (reference sequence).